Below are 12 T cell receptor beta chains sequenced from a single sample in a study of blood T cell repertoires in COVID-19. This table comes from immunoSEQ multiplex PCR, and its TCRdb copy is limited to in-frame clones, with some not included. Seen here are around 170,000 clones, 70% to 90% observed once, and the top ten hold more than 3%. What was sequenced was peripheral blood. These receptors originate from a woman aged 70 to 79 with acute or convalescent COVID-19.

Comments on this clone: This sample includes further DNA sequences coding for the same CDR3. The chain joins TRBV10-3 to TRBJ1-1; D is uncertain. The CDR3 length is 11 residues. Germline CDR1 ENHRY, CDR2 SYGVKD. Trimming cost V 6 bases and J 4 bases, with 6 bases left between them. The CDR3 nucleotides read TGTGCCATCAGCCCGGGCACTGAAGCTTTCTTT. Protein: CAISPGTEAFF.

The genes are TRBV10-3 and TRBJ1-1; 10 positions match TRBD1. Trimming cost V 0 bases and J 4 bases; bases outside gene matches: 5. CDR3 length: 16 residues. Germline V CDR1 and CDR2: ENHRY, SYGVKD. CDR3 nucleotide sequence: TGTGCCATCAGTGAGTCCTACGGGACAGGGGCCACTGAAGCTTTCTTT. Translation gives CAISESYGTGATEAFF.

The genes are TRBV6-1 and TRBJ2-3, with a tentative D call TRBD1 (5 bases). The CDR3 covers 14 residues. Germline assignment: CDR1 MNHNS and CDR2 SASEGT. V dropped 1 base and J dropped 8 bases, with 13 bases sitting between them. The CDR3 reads CASSEVGQEITQYF. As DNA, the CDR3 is TGTGCCAGCAGTGAAGTGGGGCAGGAGATTACGCAGTATTTT.

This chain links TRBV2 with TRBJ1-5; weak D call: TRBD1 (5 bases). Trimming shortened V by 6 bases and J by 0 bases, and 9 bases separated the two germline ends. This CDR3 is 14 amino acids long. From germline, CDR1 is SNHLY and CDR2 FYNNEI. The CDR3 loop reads CASRRQYSNQPQHF. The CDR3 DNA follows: TGTGCCAGCAGGAGACAGTATAGCAATCAGCCCCAGCATTTT.

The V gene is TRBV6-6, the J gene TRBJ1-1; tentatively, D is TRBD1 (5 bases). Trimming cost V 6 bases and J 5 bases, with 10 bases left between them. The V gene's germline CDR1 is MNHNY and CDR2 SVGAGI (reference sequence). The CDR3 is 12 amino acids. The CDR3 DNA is TGTGCCAGCAGCCTGGGGCGAACTGAAGCTTTCTTT. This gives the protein CASSLGRTEAFF.

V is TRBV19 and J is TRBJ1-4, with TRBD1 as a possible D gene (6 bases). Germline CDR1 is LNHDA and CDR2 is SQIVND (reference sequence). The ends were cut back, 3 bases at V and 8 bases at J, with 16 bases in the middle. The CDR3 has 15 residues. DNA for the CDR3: TGTGCCAGTAGTATGGGGGACATAGGGCGCGAAAAACTGTTTTTT. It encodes CASSMGDIGREKLFF.

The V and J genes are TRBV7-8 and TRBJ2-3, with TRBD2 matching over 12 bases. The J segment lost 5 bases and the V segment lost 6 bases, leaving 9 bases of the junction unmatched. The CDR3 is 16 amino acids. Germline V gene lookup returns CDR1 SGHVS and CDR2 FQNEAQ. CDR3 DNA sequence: TGTGCCAGCAGGTCATCTAGCGGGGGGGCGGGAGATACGCAGTATTTT. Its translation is CASRSSSGGAGDTQYF.

CDR3 DNA: TGTGCCAGCAGTCAAAGACGGGGTCAGCCCCAGCATTTT. It is translated as CASSQRRGQPQHF. This sequence joins TRBV27 and TRBJ1-5; no firm D call. Germline V gene data show CDR1 as MNHEY and CDR2 as SMNVEV (reference sequence). V gave up 5 bases and J gave up 6 bases, with 11 bases separating them. The CDR3 is 13 residues long.

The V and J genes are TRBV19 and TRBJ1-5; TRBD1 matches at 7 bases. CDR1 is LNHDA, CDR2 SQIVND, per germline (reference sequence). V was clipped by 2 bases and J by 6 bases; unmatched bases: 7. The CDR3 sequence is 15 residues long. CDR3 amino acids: CASSISTGSGQPQHF. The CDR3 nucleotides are TGTGCCAGTAGTATATCGACAGGGTCGGGTCAGCCCCAGCATTTT.

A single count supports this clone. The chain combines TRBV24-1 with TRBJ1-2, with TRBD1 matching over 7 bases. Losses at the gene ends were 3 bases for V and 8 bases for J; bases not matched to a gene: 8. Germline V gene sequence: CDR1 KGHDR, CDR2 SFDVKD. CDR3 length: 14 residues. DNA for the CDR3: TGTGCCACCAGTGATCCCCGGGACAGTGAGGGCTACACCTTC. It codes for CATSDPRDSEGYTF.

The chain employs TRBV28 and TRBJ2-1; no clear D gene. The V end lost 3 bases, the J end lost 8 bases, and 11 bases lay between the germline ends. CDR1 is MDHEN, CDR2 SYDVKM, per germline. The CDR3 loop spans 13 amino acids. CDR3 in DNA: TGTGCCAGCAGTTTGGAGAGTTTCGATGAGCAGTTCTTC. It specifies CASSLESFDEQFF.

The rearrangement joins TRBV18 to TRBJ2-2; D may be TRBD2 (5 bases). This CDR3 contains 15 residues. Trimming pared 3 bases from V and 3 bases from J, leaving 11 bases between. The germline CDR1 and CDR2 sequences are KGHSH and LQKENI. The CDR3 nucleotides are TGTGCCAGCTCACCCACCTTGGGAGACACCGGGGAGCTGTTTTTT. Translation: CASSPTLGDTGELFF. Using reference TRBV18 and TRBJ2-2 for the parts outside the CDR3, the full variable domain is NAGVMQNPRHLVRRRGQEARLRCSPMKGHSHVYWYRQLPEEGLKFMVYLQKENIIDESGMPKERFSAEFPKEGPSILRIQQVVRGDSAAYFCASSPTLGDTGELFFGEGSRLTVL.